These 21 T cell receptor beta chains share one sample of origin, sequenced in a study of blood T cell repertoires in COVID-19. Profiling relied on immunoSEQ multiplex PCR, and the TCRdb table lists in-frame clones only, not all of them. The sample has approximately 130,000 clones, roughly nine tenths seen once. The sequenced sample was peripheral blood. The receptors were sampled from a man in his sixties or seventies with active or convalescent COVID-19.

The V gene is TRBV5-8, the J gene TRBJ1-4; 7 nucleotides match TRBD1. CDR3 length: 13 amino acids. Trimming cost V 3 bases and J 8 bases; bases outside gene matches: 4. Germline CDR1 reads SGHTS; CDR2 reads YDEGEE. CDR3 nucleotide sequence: TGTGCCAGCAGCTACGGACAGGAGGAAAAACTGTTTTTT. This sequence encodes CASSYGQEEKLFF.

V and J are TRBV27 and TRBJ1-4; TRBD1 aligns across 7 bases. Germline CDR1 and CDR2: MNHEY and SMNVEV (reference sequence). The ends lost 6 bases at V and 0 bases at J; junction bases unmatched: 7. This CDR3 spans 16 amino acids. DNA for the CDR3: TGTGCCAGCAGGCCCCTTGACAGGGCAACTAATGAAAAACTGTTTTTT. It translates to CASRPLDRATNEKLFF.

This chain's CDR3 is CASSRDRNTGELFF. CDR3 DNA sequence: TGTGCCAGCTCACGGGACAGAAACACCGGGGAGCTGTTTTTT. J is TRBJ2-2 and V is TRBV18; 7 bases are shared with TRBD1. V lost 4 bases to trimming and J lost 2 bases; unmatched junction nucleotides: 1. Germline V gene lookup returns CDR1 KGHSH and CDR2 LQKENI. The CDR3 totals 14 residues.

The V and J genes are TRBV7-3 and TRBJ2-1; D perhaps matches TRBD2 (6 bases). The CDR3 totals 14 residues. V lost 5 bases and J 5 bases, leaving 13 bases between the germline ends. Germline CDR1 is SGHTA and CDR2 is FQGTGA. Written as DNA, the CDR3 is TGTGCCAGCAGCCTTTCGCGGGAAGACAATGAGCAGTTCTTC. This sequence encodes CASSLSREDNEQFF.

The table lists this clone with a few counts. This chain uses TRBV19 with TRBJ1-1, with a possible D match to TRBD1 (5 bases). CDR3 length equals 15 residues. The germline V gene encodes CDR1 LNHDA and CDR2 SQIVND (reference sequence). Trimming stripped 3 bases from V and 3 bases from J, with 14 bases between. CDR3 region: CASSIFRGSDTEAFF. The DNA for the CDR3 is TGTGCCAGTAGTATTTTCCGGGGGAGCGACACTGAAGCTTTCTTT.

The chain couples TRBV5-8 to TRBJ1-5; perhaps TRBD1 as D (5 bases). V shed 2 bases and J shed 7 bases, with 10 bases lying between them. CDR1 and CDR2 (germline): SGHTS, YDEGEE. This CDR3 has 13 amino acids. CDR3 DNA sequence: TGTGCCAGCAGCTTTGGGGCCGGACAGCCCCAGCATTTT. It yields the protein CASSFGAGQPQHF.

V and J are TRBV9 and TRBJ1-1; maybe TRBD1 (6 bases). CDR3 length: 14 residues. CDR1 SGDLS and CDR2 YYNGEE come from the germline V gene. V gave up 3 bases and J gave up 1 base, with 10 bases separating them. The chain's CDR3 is CASSAGQPNTEAFF. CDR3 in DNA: TGTGCCAGCAGCGCTGGACAGCCGAACACTGAAGCTTTCTTT.

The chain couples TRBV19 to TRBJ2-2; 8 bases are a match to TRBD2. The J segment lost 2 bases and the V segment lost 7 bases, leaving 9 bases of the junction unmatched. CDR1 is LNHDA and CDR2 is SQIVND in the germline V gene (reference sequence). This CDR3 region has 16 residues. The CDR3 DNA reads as TGTGCCAGTATTGGCGGGAGCGGGGGTAACACCGGGGAGCTGTTTTTT. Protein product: CASIGGSGGNTGELFF. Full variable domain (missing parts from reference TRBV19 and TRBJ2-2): DGGITQSPKYLFRKEGQNVTLSCEQNLNHDAMYWYRQDPGQGLRLIYYSQIVNDFQKGDIAEGYSVSREKKESFPLTVTSAQKNPTAFYLCASIGGSGGNTGELFFGEGSRLTVL.

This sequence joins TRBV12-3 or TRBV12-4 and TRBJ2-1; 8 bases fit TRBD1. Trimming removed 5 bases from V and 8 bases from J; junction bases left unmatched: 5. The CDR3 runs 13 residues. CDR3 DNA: TGTGCCAGCAGTCCGACAGGGGAGGATGAGCAGTTCTTC. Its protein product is CASSPTGEDEQFF.

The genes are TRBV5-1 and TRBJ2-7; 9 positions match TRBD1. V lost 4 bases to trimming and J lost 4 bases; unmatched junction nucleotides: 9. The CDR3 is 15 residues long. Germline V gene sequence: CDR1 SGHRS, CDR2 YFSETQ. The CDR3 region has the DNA TGCGCCAGCAGCGAGTCCGGGACAGGGCGTTACGAGCAGTACTTC. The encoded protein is CASSESGTGRYEQYF.

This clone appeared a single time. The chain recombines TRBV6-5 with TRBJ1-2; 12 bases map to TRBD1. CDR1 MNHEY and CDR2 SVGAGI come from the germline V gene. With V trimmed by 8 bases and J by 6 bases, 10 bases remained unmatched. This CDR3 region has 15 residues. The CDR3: CASGGQGAHDDGYTF. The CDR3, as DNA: TGTGCCAGCGGGGGACAGGGGGCGCACGACGATGGCTACACCTTC.

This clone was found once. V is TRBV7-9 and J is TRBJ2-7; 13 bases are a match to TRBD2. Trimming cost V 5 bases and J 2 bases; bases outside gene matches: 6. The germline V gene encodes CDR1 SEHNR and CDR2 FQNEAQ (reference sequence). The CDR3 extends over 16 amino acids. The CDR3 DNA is TGTGCCAGCAGCCCCGATGGACTAGCGGGGGCCTACGAGCAGTACTTC. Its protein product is CASSPDGLAGAYEQYF.

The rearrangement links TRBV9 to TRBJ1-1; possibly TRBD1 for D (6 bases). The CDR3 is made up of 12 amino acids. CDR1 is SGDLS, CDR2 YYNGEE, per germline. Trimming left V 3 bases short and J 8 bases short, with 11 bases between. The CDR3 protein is CASSGDRREAFF. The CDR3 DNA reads TGTGCCAGCAGCGGCGACAGGCGAGAAGCTTTCTTT. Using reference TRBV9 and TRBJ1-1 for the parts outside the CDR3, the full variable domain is DSGVTQTPKHLITATGQRVTLRCSPRSGDLSVYWYQQSLDQGLQFLIQYYNGEERAKGNILERFSAQQFPDLHSELNLSSLELGDSALYFCASSGDRREAFFGQGTRLTVV.

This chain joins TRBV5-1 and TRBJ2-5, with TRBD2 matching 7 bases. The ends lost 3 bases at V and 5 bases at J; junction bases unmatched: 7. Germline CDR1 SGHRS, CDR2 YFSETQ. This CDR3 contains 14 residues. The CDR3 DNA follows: TGCGCCAGCAGCTCCCGGGACTACGGGGAGACCCAGTACTTC. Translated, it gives CASSSRDYGETQYF.

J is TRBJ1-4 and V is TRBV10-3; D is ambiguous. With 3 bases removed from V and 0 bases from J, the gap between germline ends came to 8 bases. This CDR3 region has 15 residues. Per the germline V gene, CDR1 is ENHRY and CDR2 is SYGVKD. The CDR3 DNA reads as TGTGCCATCAGTGAAAAGGCGGCAACTAATGAAAAACTGTTTTTT. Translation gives CAISEKAATNEKLFF.

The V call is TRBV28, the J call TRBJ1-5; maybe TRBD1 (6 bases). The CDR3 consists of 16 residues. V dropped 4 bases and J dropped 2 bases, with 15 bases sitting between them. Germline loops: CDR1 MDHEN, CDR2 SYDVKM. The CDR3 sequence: CASSSSQGIGNQPQHF. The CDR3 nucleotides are TGTGCCAGCAGTTCGAGCCAGGGGATAGGCAATCAGCCCCAGCATTTT.

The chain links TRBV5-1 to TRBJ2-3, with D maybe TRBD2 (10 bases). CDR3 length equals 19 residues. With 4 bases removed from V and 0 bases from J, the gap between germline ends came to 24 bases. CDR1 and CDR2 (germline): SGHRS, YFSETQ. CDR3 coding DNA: TGCGCCAGCAGCGTAACAGGGGGCCTGACTAGCGGGAGCACAGATACGCAGTATTTT. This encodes CASSVTGGLTSGSTDTQYF.

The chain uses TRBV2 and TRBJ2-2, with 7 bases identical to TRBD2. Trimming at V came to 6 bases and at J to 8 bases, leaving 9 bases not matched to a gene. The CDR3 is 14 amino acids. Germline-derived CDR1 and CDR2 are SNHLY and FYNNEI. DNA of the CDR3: TGTGCCAGCAGGAAGACTCCGGGGGGTGGGGAGCTGTTTTTT. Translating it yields CASRKTPGGGELFF. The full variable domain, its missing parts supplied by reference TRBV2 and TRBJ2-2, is EPEVTQTPSHQVTQMGQEVILRCVPISNHLYFYWYRQILGQKVEFLVSFYNNEISEKSEIFDDQFSVERPDGSNFTLKIRSTKLEDSAMYFCASRKTPGGGELFFGEGSRLTVL.

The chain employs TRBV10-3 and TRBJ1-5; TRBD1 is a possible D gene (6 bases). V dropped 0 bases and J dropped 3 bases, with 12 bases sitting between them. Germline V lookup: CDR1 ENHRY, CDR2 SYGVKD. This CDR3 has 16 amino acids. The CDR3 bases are TGTGCCATCAGTGAGTCGCCAGGGGTAGACAATCAGCCCCAGCATTTT. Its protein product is CAISESPGVDNQPQHF.

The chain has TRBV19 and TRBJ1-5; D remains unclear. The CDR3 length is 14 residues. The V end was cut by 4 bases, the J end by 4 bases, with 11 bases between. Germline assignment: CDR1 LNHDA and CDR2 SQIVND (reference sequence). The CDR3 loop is CASSTRFENQPQHF. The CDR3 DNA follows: TGTGCCAGTAGTACCCGGTTTGAGAATCAGCCCCAGCATTTT.

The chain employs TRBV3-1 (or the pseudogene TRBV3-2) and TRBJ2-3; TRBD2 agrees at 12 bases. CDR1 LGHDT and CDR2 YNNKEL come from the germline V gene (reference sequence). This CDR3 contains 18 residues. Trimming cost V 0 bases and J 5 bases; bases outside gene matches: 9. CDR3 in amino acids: CASSQEALAGGGGDTQYF. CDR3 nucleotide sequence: TGTGCCAGCAGCCAAGAGGCCCTAGCGGGAGGGGGAGGAGATACGCAGTATTTT.